This TCR beta chain comes out of a study of control samples from healthy donors and cancer patients (dated by TCRdb to 2020 to 2021). There are 16 amino acids in the CDR3, from cysteine to phenylalanine inclusive. Just the 48-base CDR3 DNA is kept, in frame starting at base 1. Compared with germline, V lacks 1 base and J lacks 7 bases; bases without a gene match: 5. For CDR1 and CDR2, the germline V gene (reference sequence) lists LNHDA and SQIVND. Preparation of the library involved the immunoSEQ multiplex PCR assay. Sourced from immuneACCESS, this table was stored by TCRdb with only in-frame sequences that have V and J called. A share of the clones is absent; for the studies checked, an unresolved V gene accounts for under half, and the remainder has no known explanation. This sample holds 20,000 to 30,000 clones; around 83% were observed only once. The ten largest make up about 23% of the sample.

As regards this clone: Its antigen is unknown. Within one base of it there is no much larger clone, and no base qualities were kept.

The sequence was collected from a man aged 60 to 69 with colorectal cancer. This chain is built from TRBV19 and TRBJ1-6; 9 middle bases align to TRBD1. Sequenced input: PBMCs. The sequenced DNA: TGTGCCAGTAGTATAGCCCCCGGGACAGGGAATTCACCCCTCCACTTT. The resulting protein is CASSIAPGTGNSPLHF.